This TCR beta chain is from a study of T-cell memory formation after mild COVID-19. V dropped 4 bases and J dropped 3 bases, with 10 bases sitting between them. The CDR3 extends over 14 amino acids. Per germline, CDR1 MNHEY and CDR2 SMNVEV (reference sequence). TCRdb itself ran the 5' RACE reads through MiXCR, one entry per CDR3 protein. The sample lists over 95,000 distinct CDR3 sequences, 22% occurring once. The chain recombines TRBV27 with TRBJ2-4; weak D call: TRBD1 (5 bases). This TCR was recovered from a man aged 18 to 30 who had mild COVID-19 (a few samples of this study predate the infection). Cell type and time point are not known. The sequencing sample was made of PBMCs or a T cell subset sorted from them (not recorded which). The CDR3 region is CASSSYDSKNIQYF. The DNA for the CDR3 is TGTGCCAGCAGTTCCTACGACAGCAAAAACATTCAGTACTTC.